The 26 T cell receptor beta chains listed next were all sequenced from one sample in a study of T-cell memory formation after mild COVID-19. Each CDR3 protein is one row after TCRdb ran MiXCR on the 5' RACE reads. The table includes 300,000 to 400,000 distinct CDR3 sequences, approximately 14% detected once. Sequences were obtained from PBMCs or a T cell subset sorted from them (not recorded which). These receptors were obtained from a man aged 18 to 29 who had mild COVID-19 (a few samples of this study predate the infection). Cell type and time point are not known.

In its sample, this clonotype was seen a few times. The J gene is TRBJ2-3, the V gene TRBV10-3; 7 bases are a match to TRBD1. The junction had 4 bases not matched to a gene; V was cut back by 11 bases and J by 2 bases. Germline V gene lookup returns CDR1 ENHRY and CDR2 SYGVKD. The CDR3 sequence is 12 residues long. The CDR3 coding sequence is TGTGCCGTGACAGGGTCCACAGATACGCAGTATTTT. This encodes CAVTGSTDTQYF.

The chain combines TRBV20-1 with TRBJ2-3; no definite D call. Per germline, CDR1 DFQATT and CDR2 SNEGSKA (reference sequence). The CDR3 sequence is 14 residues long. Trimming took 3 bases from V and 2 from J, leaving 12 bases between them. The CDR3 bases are TGCAGTGCTAGCTCGTCGACCTTCACAGATACGCAGTATTTT. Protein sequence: CSASSSTFTDTQYF.

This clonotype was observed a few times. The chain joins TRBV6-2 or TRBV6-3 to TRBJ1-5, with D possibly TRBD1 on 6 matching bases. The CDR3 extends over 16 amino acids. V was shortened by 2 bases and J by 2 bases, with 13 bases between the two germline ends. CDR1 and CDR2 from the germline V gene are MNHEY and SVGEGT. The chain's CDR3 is CASSYRPGEGNQPQHF. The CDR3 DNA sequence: TGTGCCAGCAGTTACCGCCCAGGGGAGGGCAATCAGCCCCAGCATTTT.

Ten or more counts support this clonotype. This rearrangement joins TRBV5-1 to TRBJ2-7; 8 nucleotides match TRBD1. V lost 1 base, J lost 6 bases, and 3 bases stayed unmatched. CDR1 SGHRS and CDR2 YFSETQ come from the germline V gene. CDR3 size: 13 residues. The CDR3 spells CASSLQDRVEQYF. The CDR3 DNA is TGCGCCAGCAGCTTGCAGGACAGGGTCGAGCAGTACTTC.

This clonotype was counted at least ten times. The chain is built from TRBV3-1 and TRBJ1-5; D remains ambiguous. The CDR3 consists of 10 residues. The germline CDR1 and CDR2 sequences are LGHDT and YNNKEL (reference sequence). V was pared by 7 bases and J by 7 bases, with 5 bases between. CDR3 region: CASTYQPQHF. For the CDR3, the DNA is TGTGCCAGCACATACCAGCCCCAGCATTTT.

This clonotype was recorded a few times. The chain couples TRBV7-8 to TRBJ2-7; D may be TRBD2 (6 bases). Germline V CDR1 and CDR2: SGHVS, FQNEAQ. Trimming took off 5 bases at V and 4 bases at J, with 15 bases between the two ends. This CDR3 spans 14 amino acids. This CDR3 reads CASSPSSAGYEQYV. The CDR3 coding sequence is TGTGCCAGCAGCCCCTCTAGCGCGGGTTACGAGCAGTACGTC.

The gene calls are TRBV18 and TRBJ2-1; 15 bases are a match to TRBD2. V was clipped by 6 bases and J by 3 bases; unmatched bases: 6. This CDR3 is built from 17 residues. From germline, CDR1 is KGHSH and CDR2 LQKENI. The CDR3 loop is CASSRTSGGAIYNEQFF. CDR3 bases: TGTGCCAGCTCTCGGACTAGCGGGGGGGCCATCTACAATGAGCAGTTCTTC.

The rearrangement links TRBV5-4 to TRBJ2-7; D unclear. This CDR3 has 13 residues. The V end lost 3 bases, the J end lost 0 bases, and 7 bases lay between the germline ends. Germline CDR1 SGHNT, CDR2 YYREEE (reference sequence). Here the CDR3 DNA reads TGTGCCAGCAGCTATGGTGGCTCCTACGAGCAGTACGTC. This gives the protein CASSYGGSYEQYV.

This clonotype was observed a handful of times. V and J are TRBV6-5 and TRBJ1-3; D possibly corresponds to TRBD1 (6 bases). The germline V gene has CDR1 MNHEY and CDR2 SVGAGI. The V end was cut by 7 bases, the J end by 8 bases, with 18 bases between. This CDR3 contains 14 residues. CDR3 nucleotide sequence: TGTGCCAGCACCTCGAACAGGGCTCGAGACACCATATATTTT. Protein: CASTSNRARDTIYF.

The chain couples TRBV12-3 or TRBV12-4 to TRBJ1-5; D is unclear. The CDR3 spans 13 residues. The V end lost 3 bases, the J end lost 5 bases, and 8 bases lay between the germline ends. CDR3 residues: CASSFGVDQPQHF. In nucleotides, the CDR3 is TGTGCCAGCAGTTTTGGGGTCGATCAGCCCCAGCATTTT.

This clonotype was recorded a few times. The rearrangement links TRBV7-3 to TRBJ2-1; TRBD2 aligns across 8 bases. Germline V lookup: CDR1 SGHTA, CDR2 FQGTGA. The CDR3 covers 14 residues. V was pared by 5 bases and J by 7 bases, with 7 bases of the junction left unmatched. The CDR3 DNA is TGTGCCAGCAGCCAGGCGGGGGGCTTTAATGAGCAGTTCTTC. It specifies CASSQAGGFNEQFF.

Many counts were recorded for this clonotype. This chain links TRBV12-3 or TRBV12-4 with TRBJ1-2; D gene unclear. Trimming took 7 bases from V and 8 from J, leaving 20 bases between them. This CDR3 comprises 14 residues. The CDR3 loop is CASTIERAARGYTF. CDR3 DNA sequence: TGTGCCAGCACCATAGAAAGGGCCGCGAGGGGCTACACCTTC.

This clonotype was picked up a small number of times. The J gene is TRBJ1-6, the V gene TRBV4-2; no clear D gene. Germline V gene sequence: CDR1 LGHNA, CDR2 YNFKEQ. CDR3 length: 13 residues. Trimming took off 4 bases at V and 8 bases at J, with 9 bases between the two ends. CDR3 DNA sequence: TGTGCCAGCAGCCCCCATAAGGATTCACCCCTCCACTTT. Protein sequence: CASSPHKDSPLHF.

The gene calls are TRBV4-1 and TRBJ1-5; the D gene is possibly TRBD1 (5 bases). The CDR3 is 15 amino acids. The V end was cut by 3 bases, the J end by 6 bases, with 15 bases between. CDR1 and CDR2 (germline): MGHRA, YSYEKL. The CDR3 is CASSQYRGDGQPQHF. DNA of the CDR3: TGCGCCAGCAGCCAGTACCGAGGGGACGGTCAGCCCCAGCATTTT.

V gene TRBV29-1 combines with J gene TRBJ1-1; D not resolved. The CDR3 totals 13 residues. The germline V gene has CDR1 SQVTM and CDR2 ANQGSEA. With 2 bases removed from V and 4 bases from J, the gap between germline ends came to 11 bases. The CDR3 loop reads CSVETAEGTEAFF. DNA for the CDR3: TGCAGCGTTGAAACGGCTGAAGGCACTGAAGCTTTCTTT.

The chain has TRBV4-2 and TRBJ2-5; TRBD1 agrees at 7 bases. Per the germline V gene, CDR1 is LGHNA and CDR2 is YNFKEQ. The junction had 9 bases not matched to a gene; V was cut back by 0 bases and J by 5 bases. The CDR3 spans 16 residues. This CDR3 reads CASSQDVGRGFETQYF. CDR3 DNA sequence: TGTGCCAGCAGCCAAGATGTCGGCAGGGGGTTTGAGACCCAGTACTTC.

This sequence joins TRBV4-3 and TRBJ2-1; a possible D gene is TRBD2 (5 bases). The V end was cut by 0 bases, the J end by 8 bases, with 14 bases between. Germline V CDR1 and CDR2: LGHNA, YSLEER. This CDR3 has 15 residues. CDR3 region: CASSQEIGLRDEQFF. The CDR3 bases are TGCGCCAGCAGCCAAGAGATCGGCCTGAGGGATGAGCAGTTCTTC.

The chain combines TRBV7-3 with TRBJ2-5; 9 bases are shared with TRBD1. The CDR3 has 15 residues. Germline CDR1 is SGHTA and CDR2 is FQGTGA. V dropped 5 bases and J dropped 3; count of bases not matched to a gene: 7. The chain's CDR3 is CASSATGGRKETQYF. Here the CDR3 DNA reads TGTGCCAGCAGCGCGACAGGGGGTCGGAAAGAGACCCAGTACTTC.

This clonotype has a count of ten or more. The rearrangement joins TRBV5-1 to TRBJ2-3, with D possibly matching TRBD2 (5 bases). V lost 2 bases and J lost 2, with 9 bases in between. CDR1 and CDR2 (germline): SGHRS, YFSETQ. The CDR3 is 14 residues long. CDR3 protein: CASSFRGFTDTQYF. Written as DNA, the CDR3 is TGCGCCAGCAGCTTTCGGGGTTTCACAGATACGCAGTATTTT. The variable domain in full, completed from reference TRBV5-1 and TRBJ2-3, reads KAGVTQTPRYLIKTRGQQVTLSCSPISGHRSVSWYQQTPGQGLQFLFEYFSETQRNKGNFPGRFSGRQFSNSRSEMNVSTLELGDSALYLCASSFRGFTDTQYFGPGTRLTVL.

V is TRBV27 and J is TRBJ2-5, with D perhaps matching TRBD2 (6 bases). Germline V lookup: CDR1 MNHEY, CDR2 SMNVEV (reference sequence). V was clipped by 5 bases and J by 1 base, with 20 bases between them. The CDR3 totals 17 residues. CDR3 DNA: TGTGCCAGCAGTCCCACTCCCGGGGGTAGGGGCCAAGAGACCCAGTACTTC. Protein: CASSPTPGGRGQETQYF.

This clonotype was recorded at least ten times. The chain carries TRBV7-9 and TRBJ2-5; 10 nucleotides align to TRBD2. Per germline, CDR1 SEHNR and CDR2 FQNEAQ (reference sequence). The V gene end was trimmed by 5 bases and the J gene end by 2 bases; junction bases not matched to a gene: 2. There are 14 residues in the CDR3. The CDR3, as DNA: TGTGCCAGCAGCGGAGCGGGGGGGCAAGAGACCCAGTACTTC. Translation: CASSGAGGQETQYF.

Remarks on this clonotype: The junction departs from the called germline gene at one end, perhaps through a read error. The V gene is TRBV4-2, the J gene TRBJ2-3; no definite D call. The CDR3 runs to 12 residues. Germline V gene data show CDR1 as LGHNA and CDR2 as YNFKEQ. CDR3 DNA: TGTGCCAGCAGCCAAGATTTACCAGTCTTACATTTT. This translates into CASSQDLPVLHF.

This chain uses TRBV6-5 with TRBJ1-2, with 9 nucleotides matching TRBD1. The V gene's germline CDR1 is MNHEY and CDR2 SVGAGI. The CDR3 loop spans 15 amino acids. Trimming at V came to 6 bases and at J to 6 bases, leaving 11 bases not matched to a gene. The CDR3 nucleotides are TGTGCCAGCAGCCCGCAGGGGGACAGGGTGAATGGCTACACCTTC. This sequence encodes CASSPQGDRVNGYTF.

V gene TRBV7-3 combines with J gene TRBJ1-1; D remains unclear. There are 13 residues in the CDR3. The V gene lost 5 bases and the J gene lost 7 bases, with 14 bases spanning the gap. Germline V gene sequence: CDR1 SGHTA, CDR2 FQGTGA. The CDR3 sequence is CASSAQFRGEAFF. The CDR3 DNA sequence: TGTGCCAGCAGCGCCCAATTCCGGGGTGAAGCTTTCTTT.

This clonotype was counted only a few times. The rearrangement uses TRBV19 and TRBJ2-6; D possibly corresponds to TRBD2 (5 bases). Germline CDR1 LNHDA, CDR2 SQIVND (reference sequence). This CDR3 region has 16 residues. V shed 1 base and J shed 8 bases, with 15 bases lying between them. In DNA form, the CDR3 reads TGTGCCAGTAGTATAGTTCATTTGGGAGATTCCAACGTCCTGACTTTC. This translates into CASSIVHLGDSNVLTF. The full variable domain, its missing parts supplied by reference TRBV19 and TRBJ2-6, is DGGITQSPKYLFRKEGQNVTLSCEQNLNHDAMYWYRQDPGQGLRLIYYSQIVNDFQKGDIAEGYSVSREKKESFPLTVTSAQKNPTAFYLCASSIVHLGDSNVLTFGAGSRLTVL.

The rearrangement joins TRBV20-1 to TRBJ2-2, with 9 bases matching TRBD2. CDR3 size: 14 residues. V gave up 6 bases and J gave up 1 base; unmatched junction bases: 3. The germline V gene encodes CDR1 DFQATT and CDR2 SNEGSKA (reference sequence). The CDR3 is CSAIAGVNTGELFF. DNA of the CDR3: TGCAGTGCCATAGCGGGGGTGAACACCGGGGAGCTGTTTTTT.